These 10 T cell receptor beta chains were sequenced from one sample in a study of blood T cell repertoires in COVID-19. Sequencing used immunoSEQ multiplex PCR; TCRdb keeps in-frame clones, though not all of them. The data hold about 160,000 clones, with over 90% observed a single time. The source material was peripheral blood. Source of these receptors: a woman aged 55-69 years with COVID-19, enrolled during active disease.

This chain joins TRBV6-2 or TRBV6-3 and TRBJ2-7, with 7 bases identical to TRBD1. The CDR3 runs to 13 residues. V was pared by 5 bases and J by 2 bases, with 3 bases of the junction left unmatched. Per the germline V gene, CDR1 is MNHEY and CDR2 is SVGEGT. CDR3 in amino acids: CASSGTAAYEQYF. As DNA, the CDR3 is TGTGCCAGCAGTGGGACAGCCGCCTACGAGCAGTACTTC.

V gene TRBV7-2 combines with J gene TRBJ2-1; TRBD2 agrees at 7 bases. Germline V gene lookup returns CDR1 SGHTA and CDR2 FQGNSA. V dropped 3 bases and J dropped 3; count of bases not matched to a gene: 2. The CDR3 is 14 amino acids. The CDR3 reads CASSFSGGYNEQFF. The CDR3 DNA reads as TGTGCCAGCAGCTTTTCGGGGGGCTACAATGAGCAGTTCTTC.

The chain uses TRBV6-5 and TRBJ1-2, with TRBD1 identical over 9 bases. CDR1 is MNHEY and CDR2 is SVGAGI in the germline V gene. The ends lost 6 bases at V and 1 base at J; junction bases unmatched: 3. The CDR3 contains 14 residues. The CDR3 here is CASSRDRDNYGYTF. The CDR3 DNA follows: TGTGCCAGCAGCCGGGACAGGGATAACTATGGCTACACCTTC.

This clone was counted a few times. V usage is TRBV3-1 (or the pseudogene TRBV3-2) and J usage is TRBJ2-7, with 8 nucleotides matching TRBD2. Germline V gives CDR1 LGHDT, CDR2 YNNKEL (reference sequence). V trimming: 4 bases; J trimming: 4 bases; junction bases outside the gene matches: 6. This CDR3 is 14 amino acids long. The CDR3 sequence is CASSPRGGRYEQYF. CDR3 DNA: TGTGCCAGCAGCCCCCGGGGGGGCCGATACGAGCAGTACTTC.

The chain has TRBV5-5 and TRBJ1-2, with 11 bases that match TRBD1. CDR1 and CDR2 from the germline V gene are SGHKS and YYEKEE (reference sequence). V was clipped by 0 bases and J by 7 bases; unmatched bases: 5. This CDR3 spans 15 amino acids. The CDR3 region is CASSLAGQGVRGYTF. Here the CDR3 DNA reads TGTGCCAGCAGCTTGGCGGGACAGGGGGTTCGTGGCTACACCTTC.

The V and J genes are TRBV9 and TRBJ1-3; D is ambiguous. CDR1 SGDLS and CDR2 YYNGEE come from the germline V gene. Trimming shortened V by 0 bases and J by 0 bases, and 10 bases separated the two germline ends. The CDR3 is 16 amino acids. The CDR3 DNA reads as TGTGCCAGCAGCGTAGTCGCAGATTACTCTGGAAACACCATATATTTT. It encodes CASSVVADYSGNTIYF.

This clone occurred once. V is TRBV7-9 and J is TRBJ2-1; possible D gene TRBD2, 6 bases. The length of the CDR3 is 14 residues. With 1 base removed from V and 6 bases from J, the gap between germline ends came to 10 bases. CDR1 SEHNR and CDR2 FQNEAQ come from the germline V gene (reference sequence). CDR3 in amino acids: CASSLGGLGNEQFF. CDR3 nucleotide sequence: TGTGCCAGCAGCTTAGGGGGACTCGGCAATGAGCAGTTCTTC.

The chain carries TRBV6-5 and TRBJ2-1; D is perhaps TRBD1 (6 bases). Trimming took 5 bases from V and 5 from J, leaving 16 bases between them. Germline CDR1 is MNHEY and CDR2 is SVGAGI. This CDR3 has 15 residues. CDR3 region: CASSRTGIENNEQFF. The CDR3 bases are TGTGCCAGCAGTCGCACAGGGATAGAGAACAATGAGCAGTTCTTC.

This clone occurred a few times. The chain uses TRBV19 and TRBJ2-7, with no clear D. There are 11 residues in the CDR3. The germline V gene has CDR1 LNHDA and CDR2 SQIVND (reference sequence). V shed 8 bases and J shed 2 bases, with 7 bases lying between them. The CDR3 nucleotides are TGTGCCAGTCGCCAGGCCTACGAGCAGTACTTC. This encodes CASRQAYEQYF.

V and J are TRBV10-3 and TRBJ2-7, with 11 positions matching TRBD1. J gave up 7 bases and V 4 bases, and 9 bases lay outside the gene matches. CDR3 length: 15 residues. From germline, CDR1 is ENHRY and CDR2 SYGVKD. CDR3 DNA: TGTGCCATCAGTGCCCCGGACAGGGGGCCAGAGGAGCAGTACTTC. The encoded protein is CAISAPDRGPEEQYF.